A single sample is the source of the 15 T cell receptor beta chains below, sequenced in a study of cytomegalovirus exposure and HLA in healthy donors. PCR involved 60 Vbeta and 13 Jbeta primers. TCRdb's copy holds only in-frame clones and misses some; the assay was immunoSEQ multiplex PCR. The data hold about 91,000 clones, with around 64% observed a single time. The sequencing sample was made of PBMCs. The receptor source for this set is a human donor in good health.

The V gene is TRBV6-5, the J gene TRBJ2-3; TRBD2 agrees at 7 bases. This CDR3 region has 15 residues. Germline V CDR1 and CDR2: MNHEY, SVGAGI. V trimming: 2 bases; J trimming: 4 bases; junction bases outside the gene matches: 6. The CDR3 loop is CASSYGSGGADTQYF. DNA for the CDR3: TGTGCCAGCAGTTACGGTTCGGGGGGAGCAGATACGCAGTATTTT.

The chain joins TRBV4-3 to TRBJ2-1; 10 bases agree with TRBD2. Per germline, CDR1 LGHNA and CDR2 YSLEER. The length of the CDR3 is 15 residues. Losses at the gene ends were 5 bases for V and 6 bases for J; bases not matched to a gene: 7. CDR3 sequence (DNA): TGCGCCAGCAGCTTACAGCGGGGGGGAGGCAATGAGCAGTTCTTC. Translating gives CASSLQRGGGNEQFF.

The table lists this clone with a few counts. The V gene is TRBV4-1, the J gene TRBJ1-5; D is unresolved. CDR1 and CDR2 from the germline V gene are MGHRA and YSYEKL. There are 15 residues in the CDR3. Between the trimmed V and J ends, which lost 0 bases and 7 bases, there was a span of 13 bases. CDR3 loop: CASSQDQNRGQPQHF. The CDR3 nucleotides are TGCGCCAGCAGCCAAGATCAAAACAGAGGGCAGCCCCAGCATTTT.

The V gene is TRBV29-1, the J gene TRBJ2-5; 10 bases align to TRBD1. Germline CDR1 and CDR2: SQVTM and ANQGSEA. The trim removed 7 bases at V and 11 bases at J, leaving 7 bases unmatched. The CDR3 contains 11 residues. Here the CDR3 DNA reads TGCAGCGGGGGGGACAGGGGACTGCAGTACTTC. Translated, it gives CSGGDRGLQYF.

The chain links TRBV9 to TRBJ2-1, with D unresolved. CDR1 is SGDLS and CDR2 is YYNGEE in the germline V gene. V lost 0 bases and J lost 1, with 8 bases in between. There are 15 residues in the CDR3. CDR3 DNA sequence: TGTGCCAGCAGCGTAGGGCTAGATTCCTACAATGAGCAGTTCTTC. It specifies CASSVGLDSYNEQFF.

This chain uses TRBV6-5 with TRBJ1-2; 7 bases map to TRBD1. Germline assignment: CDR1 MNHEY and CDR2 SVGAGI. V shed 9 bases and J 5 bases; nucleotides not matched to a gene: 9. The CDR3 consists of 13 residues. The CDR3 sequence: CASSYRDSYGYTF. CDR3 coding DNA: TGTGCCAGTTCCTACCGGGACAGTTATGGCTACACCTTC.

The CDR3 sequence is CASSQEAGGINQPQHF. CDR3 nucleotides: TGCGCCAGCAGCCAAGAGGCAGGGGGTATCAATCAGCCCCAGCATTTT. The gene calls are TRBV4-3 and TRBJ1-5, with 7 bases that match TRBD1. CDR3 length: 16 amino acids. V shed 0 bases and J 3 bases; nucleotides not matched to a gene: 5. Germline CDR1 LGHNA, CDR2 YSLEER.

This chain links TRBV7-3 with TRBJ2-7; D is possibly TRBD1 (5 bases). The CDR3 covers 14 residues. V dropped 5 bases and J dropped 0 bases, with 11 bases sitting between them. CDR1 is SGHTA and CDR2 is FQGTGA in the germline V gene. The DNA of the CDR3 is TGTGCCAGCAGCGCCGCAGGGCCCTCCTACGAGCAGTACTTC. Translated, it gives CASSAAGPSYEQYF.

The chain is built from TRBV5-1 and TRBJ2-1; 13 bases match TRBD2. V lost 0 bases and J lost 5; bases outside the gene matches: 2. The CDR3 runs to 16 residues. Looked up from germline, CDR1 is SGHRS and CDR2 is YFSETQ. CDR3 bases: TGCGCCAGCAGCTTGGGCGGACTAGCGGGGGACAATGAGCAGTTCTTC. This sequence encodes CASSLGGLAGDNEQFF.

A few counts support this clone. CDR3 coding DNA: TGTGCCAGCTCACCACGCAGGGGCAGGGAGCCCCAGCATTTT. Protein: CASSPRRGREPQHF. The chain employs TRBV18 and TRBJ1-5; a possible D gene is TRBD1 (6 bases). CDR1 and CDR2 (germline): KGHSH, LQKENI. Deletions cut 1 base from V and 8 bases from J, with 12 bases between. This CDR3 comprises 14 residues. Based on the CDR3 plus reference TRBV18 and TRBJ1-5, the full variable domain is NAGVMQNPRHLVRRRGQEARLRCSPMKGHSHVYWYRQLPEEGLKFMVYLQKENIIDESGMPKERFSAEFPKEGPSILRIQQVVRGDSAAYFCASSPRRGREPQHFGDGTRLSIL.

The V gene is TRBV5-1, the J gene TRBJ1-1; 8 nucleotides line up with TRBD1. The CDR3 runs 14 residues. CDR1 SGHRS and CDR2 YFSETQ come from the germline V gene. After removal of 4 bases from V and 3 bases from J, the junction contained 5 bases not matched to a gene. The chain's CDR3 is CASSTYRGDTEAFF. In nucleotides, the CDR3 is TGCGCCAGCAGCACCTACAGGGGGGACACTGAAGCTTTCTTT.

This CDR3 is CASSQVRPSSGNTIYF. The CDR3 nucleotides read TGTGCCAGCAGCCAAGTACGCCCTAGCTCTGGAAACACCATATATTTT. The rearrangement links TRBV4-2 to TRBJ1-3; no firm D call. The CDR3 length is 16 residues. The ends were cut back, 1 base at V and 0 bases at J, with 10 bases in the middle. Germline lookup yields CDR1 LGHNA and CDR2 YNFKEQ.

This clone occurred a few times. This sequence joins TRBV7-7 and TRBJ2-1, with 11 bases matching TRBD1. CDR1 SSHAT and CDR2 FNYEAQ come from the germline V gene (reference sequence). CDR3 length: 14 amino acids. V lost 5 bases to trimming and J lost 7 bases; unmatched junction nucleotides: 4. For the CDR3, the DNA is TGTGCCAGCAGCCGGGACAGGGGGGGTAATGAGCAGTTCTTC. This encodes CASSRDRGGNEQFF.

This clone was seen once. V usage is TRBV19 and J usage is TRBJ2-5; maybe TRBD2 (7 bases). CDR1 is LNHDA and CDR2 is SQIVND in the germline V gene (reference sequence). Trimming left V 0 bases short and J 5 bases short, with 13 bases between. This CDR3 contains 15 residues. CDR3 bases: TGTGCCAGTAGTATAGAAGGGGGGGCAACCGAGACCCAGTACTTC. Translated, it gives CASSIEGGATETQYF.

This clone was picked up a small number of times. The chain has TRBV5-6 and TRBJ1-5; D gene unclear. CDR1 is SGHDT, CDR2 YYEEEE, per germline. The CDR3 length is 15 residues. Trimming stripped 0 bases from V and 2 bases from J, with 9 bases between. The DNA for the CDR3 is TGTGCCAGCAGCTTGGGAGTCGGGGGCAATCAGCCCCAGCATTTT. Protein product: CASSLGVGGNQPQHF.